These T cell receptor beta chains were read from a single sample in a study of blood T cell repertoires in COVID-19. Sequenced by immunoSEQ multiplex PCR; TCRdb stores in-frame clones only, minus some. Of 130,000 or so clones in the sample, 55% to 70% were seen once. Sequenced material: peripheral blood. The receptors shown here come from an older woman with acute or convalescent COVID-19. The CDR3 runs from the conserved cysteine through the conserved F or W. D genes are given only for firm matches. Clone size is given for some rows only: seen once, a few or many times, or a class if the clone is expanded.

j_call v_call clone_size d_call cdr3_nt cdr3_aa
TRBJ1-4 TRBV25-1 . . TGTGCCAGCAGCCGATCTAGGGGTTTCAATGAAAAACTGTTTTTT CASSRSRGFNEKLFF
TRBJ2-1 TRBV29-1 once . TGCAGCGCCCAGAGGGAGGTGGACAATGAGCAGTTCTTC CSAQREVDNEQFF
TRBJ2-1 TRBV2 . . TGTGCCAGCAGCGGCGGCTACGGGGGCTCCTACAATGAGCAGTTCTTC CASSGGYGGSYNEQFF
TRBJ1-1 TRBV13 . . TGTGCCAGCAGCTTGGGGGGGAACACTGAAGCTTTCTTT CASSLGGNTEAFF
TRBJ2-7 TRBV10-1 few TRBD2 TGCGCCAGCAGTGCTAAACGGGAGGTCTCTATGGATAGCTCCTACGAGCAGTACTTC CASSAKREVSMDSSYEQYF
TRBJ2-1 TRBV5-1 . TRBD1 TGCGCCAGCAGCTTAGAGACAGGGGGCTCTGGGCAGTTCTTC CASSLETGGSGQFF
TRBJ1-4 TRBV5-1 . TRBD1 TGCGCCAGCAGCTTACCGGGACAGGGGAATGAAAAACTGTTTTTT CASSLPGQGNEKLFF
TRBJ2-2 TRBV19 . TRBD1 TGTGCCAGTAGTATTTGGACAGGGGGCGTCGGCGGGGAGCTGTTTTTT CASSIWTGGVGGELFF
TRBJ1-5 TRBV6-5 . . TGTGCCAGCAGTTACTCGACCCCCGGGTCCGGGCCCCAGCATTTT CASSYSTPGSGPQHF
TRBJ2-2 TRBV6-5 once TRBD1 TGTGCCAGCAGTCTCAGGGGGCCGGACACCGGGGAGCTGTTTTTT CASSLRGPDTGELFF
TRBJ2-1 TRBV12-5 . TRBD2 TGTGCTAGTGGTGGACGACTAGCGGGAGTTGGTGAGCAGTTCTTC CASGGRLAGVGEQFF
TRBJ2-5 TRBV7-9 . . TGTGCCAGCAGCCACCTAACGGGGTCCAAAGAGACCCAGTACTTC CASSHLTGSKETQYF
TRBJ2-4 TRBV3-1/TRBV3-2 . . TGTGCCAGTCCCCCGCCCGGGGGTAGGTACATTCAGTACTTC CASPPPGGRYIQYF
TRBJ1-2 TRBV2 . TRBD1 TGTGCCAGCAGTGAAGGGAACAGGGGCTATTGGGGCTACACCTTC CASSEGNRGYWGYTF
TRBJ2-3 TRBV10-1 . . TGCGCCAGCAGTGAGGGTGAGGGACATCGCGCGCAGTATTTT CASSEGEGHRAQYF
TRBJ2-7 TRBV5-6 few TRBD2 TGTGCCAGCAGCTTGGCGGGAGCGGGAGGCGCCTACGAGCAGTACTTC CASSLAGAGGAYEQYF
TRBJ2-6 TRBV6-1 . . TGTGCCAGCAGTGTTCTCAGGGATCCCGGGGCCAACGTCCTGACTTTC CASSVLRDPGANVLTF
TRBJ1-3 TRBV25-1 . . TGTGCCAGCAGCCCATATTCGCGCGGGGTAGGAGGAAACACCATATATTTT CASSPYSRGVGGNTIYF
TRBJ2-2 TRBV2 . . TGTGCCAGCAGCGAGGACAGCACCGGGGAGCTGTTTTTT CASSEDSTGELFF
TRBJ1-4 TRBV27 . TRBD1 TGTGCCAGCAGACGGACAGGGGACGAAAAACTGTTTTTT CASRRTGDEKLFF
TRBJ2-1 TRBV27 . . TGTGCCAGCCTGGGGACTGTCGGGGTCTACAATGAGCAGTTCTTC CASLGTVGVYNEQFF
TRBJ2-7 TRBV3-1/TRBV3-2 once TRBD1 TGTGCCAGCAGCGAATCAGGGGGCGAGCAGTACTTC CASSESGGEQYF
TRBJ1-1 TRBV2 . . TGTGCCAGCAGTGAAACCAGGGAAACTGAAGCTTTCTTT CASSETRETEAFF
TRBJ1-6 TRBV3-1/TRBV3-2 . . TGTGCCAGCAGCCAGGACAGCGACATCTCCCCGTATAATTCACCCCTCCACTTT CASSQDSDISPYNSPLHF
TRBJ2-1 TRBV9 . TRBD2 TGTGCCAGCAGCTGGAATAGCGGGAGGGATACTGGTGAGCAGTTCTTC CASSWNSGRDTGEQFF
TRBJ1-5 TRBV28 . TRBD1 TGTGCCAGCAGTTTCCAGGGGGGAGGCAATCAGCCCCAGCATTTT CASSFQGGGNQPQHF